One sample yielded the 25 T cell receptor beta chains listed below, sequenced in a study of shared clonotypes between healthy human individuals. Terminally differentiated effector memory CD45RA+ cells were excluded from the naive CD8 cells, which were CD45RO-negative and positively selected for CCR7. The method was immunoSEQ multiplex PCR; TCRdb's version includes in-frame clones alone and lacks a portion of them. In the table there are approximately 720,000 clones, about 90% of which are singletons. The sequencing sample was made of naive CD8+ T cells sorted from blood. The receptors derive from a man aged 30 to 45 in good health.

The chain employs TRBV28 and TRBJ2-4, with unresolved D. V lost 5 bases and J 0 bases, leaving 17 bases between the germline ends. This CDR3 comprises 17 residues. Germline V CDR1 and CDR2: MDHEN, SYDVKM. In DNA form, the CDR3 reads TGTGCCAGCAGTCCCTCCCCTGCCGGGCAAGCCAAAAACATTCAGTACTTC. Translation gives CASSPSPAGQAKNIQYF. Full variable domain (outside the CDR3, taken from reference TRBV28 and TRBJ2-4): DVKVTQSSRYLVKRTGEKVFLECVQDMDHENMFWYRQDPGLGLRLIYFSYDVKMKEKGDIPEGYSVSREKKERFSLILESASTNQTSMYLCASSPSPAGQAKNIQYFGAGTRLSVL.

The rearrangement uses TRBV5-1 and TRBJ2-7, with D uncertain. The CDR3 has 16 residues. Germline V gene lookup returns CDR1 SGHRS and CDR2 YFSETQ. V lost 2 bases, J lost 1 base, and 16 bases lay in between. The CDR3 spells CASSFDRDLQSYEQYF. The CDR3 DNA is TGCGCCAGCAGCTTTGATAGAGACCTACAATCCTACGAGCAGTACTTC.

Here the CDR3 DNA reads TGTGCCAGCAGCTCTAATCCGGGACAGGTGACCTACGAGCAGTACTTC. Amino acid sequence: CASSSNPGQVTYEQYF. The chain carries TRBV7-9 and TRBJ2-7; 8 bases agree with TRBD1. The CDR3 is 16 amino acids. J was trimmed by 2 bases and V by 4 bases; bases with no gene match: 10. Germline CDR1 SEHNR, CDR2 FQNEAQ (reference sequence).

This clone was picked up a small number of times. The chain is built from TRBV6-6 and TRBJ1-5, with D tentatively TRBD1 (6 bases). Per the germline V gene, CDR1 is MNHNY and CDR2 is SVGAGI (reference sequence). V was cut by 6 bases and J by 0 bases, with 12 bases left in between. The CDR3 consists of 15 residues. In nucleotides, the CDR3 is TGTGCCAGCAGAAAAAGGGGGGATAGCAATCAGCCCCAGCATTTT. Its translation is CASRKRGDSNQPQHF.

The V and J genes are TRBV29-1 and TRBJ2-7, with a weak D call TRBD1 (7 bases). V gave up 3 bases and J gave up 5 bases, with 11 bases separating them. CDR1 and CDR2 (germline): SQVTM, ANQGSEA. The CDR3 runs 12 residues. The CDR3 loop reads CSVESGGNEQYF. The CDR3, as DNA: TGCAGCGTTGAGTCAGGGGGGAACGAGCAGTACTTC.

The chain uses TRBV30 and TRBJ2-5, with D unresolved. The CDR3 is made up of 15 amino acids. V was pared by 5 bases and J by 2 bases, with 18 bases between. Germline V gene data show CDR1 as GTSNPN and CDR2 as SVGIG (reference sequence). CDR3 coding DNA: TGTGCCTGGGAGGCAACCTTGGGCCCACAAGAGACCCAGTACTTC. Amino acids: CAWEATLGPQETQYF.

The genes are TRBV7-3 and TRBJ2-7, with 10 bases identical to TRBD1. Losses at the gene ends were 5 bases for V and 5 bases for J; bases not matched to a gene: 9. CDR3 length: 15 residues. Germline CDR1 is SGHTA and CDR2 is FQGTGA. The CDR3 loop reads CASSTLPGTGDEQYF. The DNA for the CDR3 is TGTGCCAGCAGCACACTCCCCGGGACAGGGGACGAGCAGTACTTC.

The rearrangement joins TRBV7-9 to TRBJ2-7, with 8 bases aligning to TRBD2. After removal of 6 bases from V and 2 bases from J, the junction contained 9 bases not matched to a gene. The germline CDR1 and CDR2 sequences are SEHNR and FQNEAQ (reference sequence). CDR3 size: 15 residues. The CDR3 sequence: CASRLGSGKTYEQYF. The CDR3 nucleotides are TGTGCCAGCAGGCTGGGTAGCGGGAAGACCTACGAGCAGTACTTC.

The J gene is TRBJ2-5, the V gene TRBV11-3; D possibly uses TRBD1 or TRBD2 (5 bases each). V was pared by 4 bases and J by 7 bases, with 16 bases between. Looked up from germline, CDR1 is SGHNT and CDR2 is YENEEA. This CDR3 spans 14 amino acids. The DNA of the CDR3 is TGTGCCAGCAGCTCGTCGGGACCCGAAGGGACCCAGTACTTC. Translation gives CASSSSGPEGTQYF.

The chain uses TRBV25-1 and TRBJ2-1; D not certain. The germline CDR1 and CDR2 sequences are MGHDK and SYGVNS. The CDR3 extends over 16 amino acids. The V end lost 3 bases, the J end lost 2 bases, and 14 bases lay between the germline ends. CDR3: CASSDWSATAYNEQFF. The DNA of the CDR3 is TGTGCCAGCAGTGACTGGTCAGCGACCGCCTACAATGAGCAGTTCTTC.

The rearrangement joins TRBV19 to TRBJ2-7; D may be TRBD1 or TRBD2 (5 bases each). Germline values: CDR1 LNHDA, CDR2 SQIVND (reference sequence). Between the trimmed V and J ends, which lost 7 bases and 3 bases, there was a span of 22 bases. This CDR3 has 16 amino acids. CDR3 sequence (DNA): TGTGCCAGTACCAGACCGATGATCGGGACGTTCTACGAGCAGTACTTC. The encoded protein is CASTRPMIGTFYEQYF.

This chain joins TRBV2 and TRBJ2-3; TRBD2 matches 7 bases. After removal of 4 bases from V and 0 bases from J, the junction contained 13 bases not matched to a gene. Germline assignment: CDR1 SNHLY and CDR2 FYNNEI. There are 18 residues in the CDR3. CDR3 in DNA: TGTGCCAGCAGTGGTGCGGGGGAAAACAAATATAGCACAGATACGCAGTATTTT. Translating gives CASSGAGENKYSTDTQYF. Variable domain in full (rest from reference TRBV2 and TRBJ2-3): EPEVTQTPSHQVTQMGQEVILRCVPISNHLYFYWYRQILGQKVEFLVSFYNNEISEKSEIFDDQFSVERPDGSNFTLKIRSTKLEDSAMYFCASSGAGENKYSTDTQYFGPGTRLTVL.

V gene TRBV5-5 combines with J gene TRBJ2-7; possible D gene TRBD1, 6 bases. This CDR3 contains 14 residues. Trimming cost V 4 bases and J 0 bases, with 11 bases left between them. Germline V gives CDR1 SGHKS, CDR2 YYEKEE (reference sequence). CDR3 nucleotides: TGTGCCAGCAGCCACCGGGACACCTCCTACGAGCAGTACTTC. Residues: CASSHRDTSYEQYF.

This rearrangement joins TRBV4-1 to TRBJ2-1, with D perhaps TRBD2 (6 bases). Germline V gene sequence: CDR1 MGHRA, CDR2 YSYEKL. This CDR3 has 15 residues. V was clipped by 1 base and J by 6 bases, with 13 bases between them. CDR3 coding DNA: TGCGCCAGCAGCCAAGCTAGCGCCCCTTCCAATGAGCAGTTCTTC. Translating it yields CASSQASAPSNEQFF.

The genes are TRBV28 and TRBJ2-5; TRBD2 matches at 9 bases. CDR3 length: 18 residues. Germline-derived CDR1 and CDR2 are MDHEN and SYDVKM. J gave up 2 bases and V 4 bases, and 14 bases lay outside the gene matches. For the CDR3, the DNA is TGTGCCAGCAGTTCCTTCCTAGCGGGAAGGGACTTACAAGAGACCCAGTACTTC. This codes for CASSSFLAGRDLQETQYF.

This clone appeared once. V is TRBV10-1 and J is TRBJ2-5; D gene uncertain. Germline CDR1 reads WNHNN; CDR2 reads SYGVQD (reference sequence). Trimming took 6 bases from V and 4 from J, leaving 12 bases between them. The CDR3 has 13 residues. The CDR3 sequence: CASSLGVRETQYF. CDR3 DNA: TGCGCCAGCAGCCTTGGGGTGAGAGAGACCCAGTACTTC.

The V call is TRBV7-9, the J call TRBJ2-3, with 7 bases matching TRBD2. Germline lookup yields CDR1 SEHNR and CDR2 FQNEAQ (reference sequence). The CDR3 runs to 15 residues. V was pared by 5 bases and J by 0 bases, with 5 bases of the junction left unmatched. The CDR3 coding sequence is TGTGCCAGCAGCCCCTGGGAGGGGAGCACAGATACGCAGTATTTT. It encodes CASSPWEGSTDTQYF.

The gene calls are TRBV28 and TRBJ2-1, with D possibly matching TRBD2 (6 bases). Germline-derived CDR1 and CDR2 are MDHEN and SYDVKM. The CDR3 runs to 14 residues. V lost 5 bases and J 10 bases, leaving 18 bases between the germline ends. The CDR3: CASSPHLSGYEQFF. The CDR3, as DNA: TGTGCCAGCAGTCCCCACCTTAGCGGTTACGAGCAGTTCTTC.

The chain links TRBV4-1 to TRBJ2-7; D is unresolved. Germline-derived CDR1 and CDR2 are MGHRA and YSYEKL. This CDR3 spans 13 amino acids. Trimming removed 3 bases from V and 2 bases from J, with 8 bases in between. CDR3 nucleotides: TGCGCCAGCAGCCAGCAGGTCACCTACGAGCAGTACTTC. Amino acids: CASSQQVTYEQYF.

V and J are TRBV2 and TRBJ2-1, with a weak D call TRBD1 (6 bases). V gave up 6 bases and J gave up 8 bases, with 23 bases separating them. This CDR3 region has 16 residues. Germline CDR1 SNHLY, CDR2 FYNNEI. The CDR3 region is CASRDTGNPNDDEQFF. The CDR3 region has the DNA TGTGCCAGCAGGGACACAGGGAATCCCAACGATGATGAGCAGTTCTTC.

As regards this clone: The same CDR3 also results from other DNA sequences found in this sample. V is TRBV15 and J is TRBJ2-7; D unclear. Germline values: CDR1 LNHNV, CDR2 YYDKDF (reference sequence). V was pared by 0 bases and J by 2 bases, with 5 bases between. This CDR3 is built from 13 residues. The CDR3 spells CATSRDRTYEQYF. The CDR3 bases are TGTGCCACCAGCAGAGACAGAACCTACGAGCAGTACTTC.

The rearrangement links TRBV28 to TRBJ2-7; 7 bases match TRBD1. The germline CDR1 and CDR2 sequences are MDHEN and SYDVKM. The J segment lost 2 bases and the V segment lost 6 bases, leaving 10 bases of the junction unmatched. This CDR3 contains 15 residues. In nucleotides, the CDR3 is TGTGCCAGCAGCCTCACCTGGGACAGTACCTACGAGCAGTACTTC. It codes for CASSLTWDSTYEQYF.

The chain links TRBV9 to TRBJ2-5, with a weak D call TRBD1 (5 bases). V was clipped by 1 base and J by 5 bases, with 9 bases between them. Germline CDR1 is SGDLS and CDR2 is YYNGEE. This CDR3 is 13 amino acids long. CDR3 protein: CASSVWSGETQYF. DNA of the CDR3: TGTGCCAGCAGCGTATGGTCAGGGGAGACCCAGTACTTC.

The chain has TRBV4-1 and TRBJ1-1; maybe TRBD1 (5 bases). This CDR3 has 15 amino acids. Looked up from germline, CDR1 is MGHRA and CDR2 is YSYEKL. Trimming took 0 bases from V and 4 from J, leaving 12 bases between them. This CDR3 is CASSQEEGSGTEAFF. Here the CDR3 DNA reads TGCGCCAGCAGCCAAGAGGAGGGGTCGGGCACTGAAGCTTTCTTT.

The gene calls are TRBV10-1 and TRBJ2-2; no firm D call. This CDR3 contains 12 residues. With 6 bases removed from V and 4 bases from J, the gap between germline ends came to 6 bases. CDR1 and CDR2 from the germline V gene are WNHNN and SYGVQD (reference sequence). The CDR3 nucleotides are TGCGCCAGCAGCTACGGCACCGGGGAGCTGTTTTTT. The encoded protein is CASSYGTGELFF.